The clone carrying this T cell receptor (beta chain) was seen just once. Its specificity is unknown. The CDR3 is 14 amino acids. V dropped 7 bases and J dropped 4; count of bases not matched to a gene: 6. This sample was taken from a study of blood T cells in healthy people across ages. Whole-study results and caveats: Higher naive T cell percentage went strongly together with higher TCR beta diversity. The recorded TCR beta diversity per million T cells decreased in a roughly linear manner with age. Whereas aged donors had fewer naive CD4+ cells, long-lived donors had more of them and higher diversity.

Through a sample-barcoded 5' primer and a J-beta primer mix, a second PCR was run for about 6 to 11 cycles. Any given sample supplied a minimum of 2.5 million CDR3-containing paired-end reads. Each CDR3 protein is one row after TCRdb ran MiXCR on the 5' RACE reads. The sample records roughly 800,000 distinct CDR3 sequences, 36% being singletons. This clonotype was obtained from a man aged 18 to 29 in good health. Material: blood. The J gene is TRBJ2-2, the V gene TRBV12-3 or TRBV12-4, with 7 bases aligning to TRBD1. CDR3 loop: CASTPTGLTGELFF. The CDR3, as DNA: TGTGCCAGCACCCCGACAGGGCTCACCGGGGAGCTGTTTTTT.